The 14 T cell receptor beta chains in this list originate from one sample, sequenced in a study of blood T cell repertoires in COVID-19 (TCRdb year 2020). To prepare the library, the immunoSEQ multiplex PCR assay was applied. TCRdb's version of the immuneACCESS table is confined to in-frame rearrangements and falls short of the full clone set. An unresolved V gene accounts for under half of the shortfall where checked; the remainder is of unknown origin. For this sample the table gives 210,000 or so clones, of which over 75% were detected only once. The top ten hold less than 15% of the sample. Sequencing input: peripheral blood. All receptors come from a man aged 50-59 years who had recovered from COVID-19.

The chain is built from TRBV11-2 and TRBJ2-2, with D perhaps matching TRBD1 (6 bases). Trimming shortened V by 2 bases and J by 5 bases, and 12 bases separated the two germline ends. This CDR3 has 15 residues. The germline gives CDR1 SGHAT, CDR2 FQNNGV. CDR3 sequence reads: CASSLQGPGTGELFF. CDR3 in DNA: TGTGCCAGCAGCTTACAGGGGCCAGGAACCGGGGAGCTGTTTTTT.

CDR3 loop: CASSPRRLAVTDTQYF. DNA of the CDR3: TGTGCCAGTAGTCCCCGACGGCTAGCGGTCACAGATACGCAGTATTTT. The chain couples TRBV19 to TRBJ2-3; 7 bases map to TRBD2. Germline V CDR1 and CDR2: LNHDA, SQIVND (reference sequence). The CDR3 has 16 amino acids. The junction had 10 bases not matched to a gene; V was cut back by 5 bases and J by 2 bases.

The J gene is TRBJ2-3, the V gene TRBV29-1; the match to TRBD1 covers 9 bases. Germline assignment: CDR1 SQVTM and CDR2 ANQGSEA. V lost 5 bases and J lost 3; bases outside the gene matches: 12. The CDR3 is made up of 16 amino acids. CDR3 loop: CSVTPGQGTGTDTQYF. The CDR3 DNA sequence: TGCAGCGTTACTCCGGGACAGGGTACAGGGACAGATACGCAGTATTTT.

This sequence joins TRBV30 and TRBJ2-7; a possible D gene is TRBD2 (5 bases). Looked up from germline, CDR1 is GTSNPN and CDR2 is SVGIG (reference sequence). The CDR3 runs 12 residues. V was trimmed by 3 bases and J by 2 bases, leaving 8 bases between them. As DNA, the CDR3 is TGTGCCTGGAGCCCCGGGGCCTACGAGCAGTACTTC. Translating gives CAWSPGAYEQYF. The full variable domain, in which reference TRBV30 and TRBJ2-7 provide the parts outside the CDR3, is SQTIHQWPATLVQPVGSPLSLECTVEGTSNPNLYWYRQAAGRGLQLLFYSVGIGQISSEVPQNLSASRPQDRQFILSSKKLLLSDSGFYLCAWSPGAYEQYFGPGTRLTVT.

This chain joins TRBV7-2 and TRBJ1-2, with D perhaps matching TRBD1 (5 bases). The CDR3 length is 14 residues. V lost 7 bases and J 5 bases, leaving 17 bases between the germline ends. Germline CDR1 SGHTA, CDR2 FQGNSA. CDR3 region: CASTPGTGAYGYTF. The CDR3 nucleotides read TGTGCCAGCACCCCTGGAACAGGCGCTTATGGCTACACCTTC. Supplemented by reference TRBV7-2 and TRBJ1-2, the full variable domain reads GAGVSQSPSNKVTEKGKDVELRCDPISGHTALYWYRQSLGQGLEFLIYFQGNSAPDKSGLPSDRFSAERTGGSVSTLTIQRTQQEDSAVYLCASTPGTGAYGYTFGSGTRLTVV.

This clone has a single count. CDR3 amino acids: CASSPGHRGTGELFF. Here the CDR3 DNA reads TGTGCCAGTAGTCCGGGGCACAGGGGCACCGGGGAGCTGTTTTTT. The chain couples TRBV19 to TRBJ2-2; 7 bases map to TRBD1. V shed 5 bases, J shed 4 bases, and the junction held 7 bases outside the gene matches. Germline CDR1 LNHDA, CDR2 SQIVND (reference sequence). The CDR3 spans 15 residues.

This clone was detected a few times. The CDR3 region is CASSLTGLAGVISTDTQYF. CDR3 sequence (DNA): TGTGCCAGCAGCTTGACGGGACTAGCGGGCGTGATTAGCACAGATACGCAGTATTTT. V and J are TRBV7-2 and TRBJ2-3; 12 bases are a match to TRBD2. CDR1 and CDR2 (germline): SGHTA, FQGNSA. CDR3 length: 19 residues. The trim removed 3 bases at V and 0 bases at J, leaving 10 bases unmatched.

The CDR3 loop reads CASSLALPSGALFHEQFF. Here the CDR3 DNA reads TGTGCCAGCAGCTTAGCGCTACCTAGCGGGGCCCTCTTCCATGAGCAGTTCTTC. The V gene is TRBV7-7, the J gene TRBJ2-1; 9 bases are shared with TRBD2. The V and J ends lost 0 bases and 8 bases, in that order; junction bases with no gene match: 14. This CDR3 has 18 amino acids. Germline V gives CDR1 SSHAT, CDR2 FNYEAQ (reference sequence). Drawing the rest from reference TRBV7-7 and TRBJ2-1, the complete variable domain is GAGVSQSPRYKVTKRGQDVTLRCDPISSHATLYWYQQALGQGPEFLTYFNYEAQPDKSGLPSDRFSAERPEGSISTLTIQRTEQRDSAMYRCASSLALPSGALFHEQFFGPGTRLTVL.

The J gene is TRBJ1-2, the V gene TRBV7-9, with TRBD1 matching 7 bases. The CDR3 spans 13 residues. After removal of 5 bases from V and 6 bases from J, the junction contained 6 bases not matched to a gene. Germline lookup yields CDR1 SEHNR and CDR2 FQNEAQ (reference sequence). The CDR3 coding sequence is TGTGCCAGCAGCGCGTCAGGGGGTGATGGCTACACCTTC. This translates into CASSASGGDGYTF. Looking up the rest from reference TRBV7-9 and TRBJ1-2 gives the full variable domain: DTGVSQNPRHKITKRGQNVTFRCDPISEHNRLYWYRQTLGQGPEFLTYFQNEAQLEKSRLLSDRFSAERPKGSFSTLEIQRTEQGDSAMYLCASSASGGDGYTFGSGTRLTVV.

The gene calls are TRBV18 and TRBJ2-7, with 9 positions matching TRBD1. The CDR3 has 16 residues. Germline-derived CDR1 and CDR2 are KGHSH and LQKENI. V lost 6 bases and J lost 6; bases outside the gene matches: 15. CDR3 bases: TGTGCCAGCTCTCGTTTTGGACAGGGGCCCTCGAGCGAGCAGTACTTC. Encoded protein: CASSRFGQGPSSEQYF.

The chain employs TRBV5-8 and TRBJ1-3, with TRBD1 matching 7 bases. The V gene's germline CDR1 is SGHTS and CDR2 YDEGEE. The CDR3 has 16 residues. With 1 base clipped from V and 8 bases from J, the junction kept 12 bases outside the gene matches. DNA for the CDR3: TGTGCCAGCAGCTTGTACAGGGGCCGTCAGGGGGACACCATATATTTT. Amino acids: CASSLYRGRQGDTIYF.

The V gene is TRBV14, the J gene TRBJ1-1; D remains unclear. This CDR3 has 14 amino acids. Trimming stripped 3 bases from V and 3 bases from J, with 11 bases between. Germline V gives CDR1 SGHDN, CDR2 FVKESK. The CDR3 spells CASSQTFRDTEAFF. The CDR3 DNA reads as TGTGCCAGCAGCCAGACGTTCCGGGACACTGAAGCTTTCTTT. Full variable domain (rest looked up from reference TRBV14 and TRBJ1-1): EAGVTQFPSHSVIEKGQTVTLRCDPISGHDNLYWYRRVMGKEIKFLLHFVKESKQDESGMPNNRFLAERTGGTYSTLKVQPAELEDSGVYFCASSQTFRDTEAFFGQGTRLTVV.

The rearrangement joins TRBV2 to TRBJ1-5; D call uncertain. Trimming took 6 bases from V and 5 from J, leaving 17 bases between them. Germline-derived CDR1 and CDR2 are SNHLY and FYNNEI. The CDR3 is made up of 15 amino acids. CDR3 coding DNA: TGTGCCAGCAGGAGGCGGGCAGGCATGGATCAGCCCCAGCATTTT. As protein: CASRRRAGMDQPQHF.

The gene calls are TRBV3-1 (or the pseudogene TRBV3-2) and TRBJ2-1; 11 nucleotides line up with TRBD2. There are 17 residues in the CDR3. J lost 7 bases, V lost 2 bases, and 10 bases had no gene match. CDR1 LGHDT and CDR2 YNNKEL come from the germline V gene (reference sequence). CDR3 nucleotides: TGTGCCAGCAGCCAAACGGGGCTAGCGGGAGGTATGAATGAGCAGTTCTTC. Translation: CASSQTGLAGGMNEQFF.